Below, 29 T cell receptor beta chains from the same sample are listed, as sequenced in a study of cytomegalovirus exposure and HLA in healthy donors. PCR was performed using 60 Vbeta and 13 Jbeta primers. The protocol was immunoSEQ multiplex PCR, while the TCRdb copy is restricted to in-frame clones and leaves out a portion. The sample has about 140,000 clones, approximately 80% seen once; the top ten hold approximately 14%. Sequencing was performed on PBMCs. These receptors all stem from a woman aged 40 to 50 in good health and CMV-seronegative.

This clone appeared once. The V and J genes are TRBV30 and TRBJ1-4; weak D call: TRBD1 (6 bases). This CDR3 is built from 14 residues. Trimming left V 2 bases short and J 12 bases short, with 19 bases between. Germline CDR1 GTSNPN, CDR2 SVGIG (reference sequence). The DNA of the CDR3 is TGTGCCTGGAGTACCCTCTTACATCGGACAGAACTGTTTTTT. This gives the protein CAWSTLLHRTELFF. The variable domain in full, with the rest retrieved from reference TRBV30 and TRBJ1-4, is SQTIHQWPATLVQPVGSPLSLECTVEGTSNPNLYWYRQAAGRGLQLLFYSVGIGQISSEVPQNLSASRPQDRQFILSSKKLLLSDSGFYLCAWSTLLHRTELFFGSGTQLSVL.

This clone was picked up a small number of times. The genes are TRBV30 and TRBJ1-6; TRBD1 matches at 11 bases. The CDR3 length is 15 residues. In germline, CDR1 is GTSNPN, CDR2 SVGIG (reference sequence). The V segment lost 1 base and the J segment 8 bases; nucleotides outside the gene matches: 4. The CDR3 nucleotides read TGTGCCTGGAGTGACGGACAGGGGGCACATTCACCCCTCCACTTT. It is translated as CAWSDGQGAHSPLHF.

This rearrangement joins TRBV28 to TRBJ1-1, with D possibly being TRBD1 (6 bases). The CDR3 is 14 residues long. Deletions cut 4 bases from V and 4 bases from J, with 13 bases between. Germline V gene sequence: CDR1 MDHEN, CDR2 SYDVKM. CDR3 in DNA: TGTGCCAGCAGTTCGGGACAACTAAGCACTGAAGCTTTCTTT. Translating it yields CASSSGQLSTEAFF.

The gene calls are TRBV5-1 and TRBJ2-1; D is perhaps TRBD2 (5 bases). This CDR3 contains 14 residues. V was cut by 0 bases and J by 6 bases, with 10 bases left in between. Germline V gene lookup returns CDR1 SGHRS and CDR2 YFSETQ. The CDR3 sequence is CASSLDPSSNEQFF. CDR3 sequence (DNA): TGCGCCAGCAGCTTGGATCCTAGCTCCAATGAGCAGTTCTTC.

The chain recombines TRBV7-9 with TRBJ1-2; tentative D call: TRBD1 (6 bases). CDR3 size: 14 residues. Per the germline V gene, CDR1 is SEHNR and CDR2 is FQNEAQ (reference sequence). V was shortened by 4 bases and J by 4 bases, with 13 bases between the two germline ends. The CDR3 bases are TGTGCCAGCAGCTCCCCAGGGGACACCTATGGCTACACCTTC. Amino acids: CASSSPGDTYGYTF.

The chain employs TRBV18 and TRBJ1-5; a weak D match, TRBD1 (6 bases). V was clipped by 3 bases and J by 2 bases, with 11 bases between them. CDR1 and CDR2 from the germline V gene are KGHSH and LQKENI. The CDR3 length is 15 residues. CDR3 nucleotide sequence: TGTGCCAGCTCACCCGGGACACTCGGCAATCAGCCCCAGCATTTT. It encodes CASSPGTLGNQPQHF.

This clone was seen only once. This chain's CDR3 is CASSLEGTGFGGYTF. The CDR3 nucleotides read TGTGCCAGCAGCTTAGAAGGGACAGGGTTTGGCGGCTACACCTTC. The chain recombines TRBV11-3 with TRBJ1-2; 9 bases are shared with TRBD1. Trimming at V came to 0 bases and at J to 8 bases, leaving 7 bases not matched to a gene. The CDR3 sequence is 15 residues long. Per germline, CDR1 SGHNT and CDR2 YENEEA.

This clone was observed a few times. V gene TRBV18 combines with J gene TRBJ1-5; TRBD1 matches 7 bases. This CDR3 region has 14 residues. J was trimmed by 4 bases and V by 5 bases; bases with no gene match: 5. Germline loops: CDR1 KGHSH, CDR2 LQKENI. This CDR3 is CASSGAGGNQPQHF. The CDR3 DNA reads TGTGCCAGCTCAGGGGCAGGGGGAAATCAGCCCCAGCATTTT.

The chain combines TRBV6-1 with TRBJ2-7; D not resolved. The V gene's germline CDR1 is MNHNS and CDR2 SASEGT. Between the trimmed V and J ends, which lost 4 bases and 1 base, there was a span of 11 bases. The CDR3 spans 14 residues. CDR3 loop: CASSATKTSYEQYF. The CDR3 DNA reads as TGTGCCAGCAGTGCTACCAAGACTTCCTACGAGCAGTACTTC.

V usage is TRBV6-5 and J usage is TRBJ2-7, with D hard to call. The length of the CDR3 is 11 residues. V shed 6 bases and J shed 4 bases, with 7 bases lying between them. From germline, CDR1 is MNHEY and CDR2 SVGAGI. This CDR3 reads CASRQKYEQYF. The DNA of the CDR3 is TGTGCCAGCAGACAGAAGTACGAGCAGTACTTC.

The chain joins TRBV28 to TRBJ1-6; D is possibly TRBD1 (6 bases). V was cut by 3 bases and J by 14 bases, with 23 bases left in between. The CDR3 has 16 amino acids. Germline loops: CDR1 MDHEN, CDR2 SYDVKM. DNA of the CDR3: TGTGCCAGCAGTTTGGCCTCAGGGGTTTTGGTGTGGTCCCTCCACTTT. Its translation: CASSLASGVLVWSLHF.

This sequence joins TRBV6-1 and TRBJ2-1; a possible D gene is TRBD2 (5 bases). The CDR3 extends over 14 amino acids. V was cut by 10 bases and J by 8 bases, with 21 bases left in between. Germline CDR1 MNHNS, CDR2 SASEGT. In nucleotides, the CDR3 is TGTGCCACCCCACTCCGATATAAGGGAGATGAGCAGTTCTTC. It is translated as CATPLRYKGDEQFF.

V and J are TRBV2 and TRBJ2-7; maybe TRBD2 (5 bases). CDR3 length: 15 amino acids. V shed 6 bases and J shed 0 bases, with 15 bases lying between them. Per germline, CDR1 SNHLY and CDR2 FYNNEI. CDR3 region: CASRDPGSPSYEQYF. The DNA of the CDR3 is TGTGCCAGCAGGGACCCGGGGTCCCCCTCCTACGAGCAGTACTTC.

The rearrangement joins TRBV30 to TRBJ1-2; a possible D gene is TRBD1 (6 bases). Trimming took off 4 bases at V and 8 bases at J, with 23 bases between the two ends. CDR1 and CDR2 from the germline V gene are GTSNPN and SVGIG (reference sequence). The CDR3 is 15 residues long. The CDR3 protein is CAWTGVGGGVDGYTF. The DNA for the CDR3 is TGTGCCTGGACGGGTGTTGGGGGGGGCGTTGACGGCTACACCTTC.

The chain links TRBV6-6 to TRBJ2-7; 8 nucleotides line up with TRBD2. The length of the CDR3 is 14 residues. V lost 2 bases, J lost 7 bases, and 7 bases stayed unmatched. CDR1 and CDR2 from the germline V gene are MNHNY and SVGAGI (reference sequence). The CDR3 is CASSYTSVAGEQYF. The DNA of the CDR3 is TGTGCCAGCAGTTACACGTCGGTAGCGGGAGAGCAGTACTTC.

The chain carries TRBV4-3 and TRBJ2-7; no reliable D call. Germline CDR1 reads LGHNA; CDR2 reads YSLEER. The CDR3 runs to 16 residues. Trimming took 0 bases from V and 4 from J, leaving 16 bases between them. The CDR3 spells CASSQEPSAYLYEQYF. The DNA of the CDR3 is TGCGCCAGCAGCCAAGAACCCAGCGCGTACCTTTACGAGCAGTACTTC.

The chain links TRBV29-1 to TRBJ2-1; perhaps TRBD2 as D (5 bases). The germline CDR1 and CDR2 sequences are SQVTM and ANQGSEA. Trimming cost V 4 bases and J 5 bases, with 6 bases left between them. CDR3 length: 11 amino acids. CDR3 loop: CSVARDNEQFF. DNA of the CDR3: TGCAGCGTTGCGAGGGACAATGAGCAGTTCTTC.

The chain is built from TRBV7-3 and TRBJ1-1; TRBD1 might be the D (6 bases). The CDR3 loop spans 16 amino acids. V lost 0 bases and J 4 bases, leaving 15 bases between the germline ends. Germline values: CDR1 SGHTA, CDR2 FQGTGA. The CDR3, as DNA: TGTGCCAGCAGCTTAACGGGGCAGGGGAGAGGCACTGAAGCTTTCTTT. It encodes CASSLTGQGRGTEAFF.

CDR3 sequence: CASSLGTGTGIASYNEQFF. The CDR3 DNA is TGTGCCAGCAGCTTAGGGACGGGGACAGGGATAGCGTCCTACAATGAGCAGTTCTTC. V and J are TRBV7-9 and TRBJ2-1; 9 nucleotides match TRBD1. The CDR3 runs 19 residues. In germline, CDR1 is SEHNR, CDR2 FQNEAQ (reference sequence). J was trimmed by 1 base and V by 1 base; bases with no gene match: 11.

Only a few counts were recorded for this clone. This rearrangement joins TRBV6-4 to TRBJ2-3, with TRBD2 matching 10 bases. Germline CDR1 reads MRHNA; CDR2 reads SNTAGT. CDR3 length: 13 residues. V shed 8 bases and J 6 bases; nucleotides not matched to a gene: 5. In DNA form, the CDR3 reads TGTGCCAGCCGTGCTAGCGGGAGTGATACGCAGTATTTT. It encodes CASRASGSDTQYF.

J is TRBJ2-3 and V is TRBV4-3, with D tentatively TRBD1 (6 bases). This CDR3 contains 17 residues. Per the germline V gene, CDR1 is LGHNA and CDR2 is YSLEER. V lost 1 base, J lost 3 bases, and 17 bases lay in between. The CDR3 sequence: CASSQGGFNRVTDTQYF. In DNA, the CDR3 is TGCGCCAGCAGCCAAGGAGGATTTAACAGGGTAACAGATACGCAGTATTTT.

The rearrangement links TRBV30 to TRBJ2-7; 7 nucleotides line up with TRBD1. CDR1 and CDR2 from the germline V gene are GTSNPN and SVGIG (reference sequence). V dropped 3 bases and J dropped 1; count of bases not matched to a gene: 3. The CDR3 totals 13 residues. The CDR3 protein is CAWRSGGSYEQYF. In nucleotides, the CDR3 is TGTGCCTGGAGGTCAGGGGGTTCCTACGAGCAGTACTTC.

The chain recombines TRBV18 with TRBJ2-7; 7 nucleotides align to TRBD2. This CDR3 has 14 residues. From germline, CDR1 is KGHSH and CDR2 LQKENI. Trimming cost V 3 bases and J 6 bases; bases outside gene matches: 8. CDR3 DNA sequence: TGTGCCAGCTCACCCGTCCTTGGGGGGGGCGAGCAGTACTTC. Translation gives CASSPVLGGGEQYF.

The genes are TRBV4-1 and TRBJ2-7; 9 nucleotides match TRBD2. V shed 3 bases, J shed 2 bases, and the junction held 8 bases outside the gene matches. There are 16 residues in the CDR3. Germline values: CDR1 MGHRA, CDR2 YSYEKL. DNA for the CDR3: TGCGCCAGCAGCCAGAGTGAGACTAGCGGTACCTACGAGCAGTACTTC. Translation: CASSQSETSGTYEQYF.

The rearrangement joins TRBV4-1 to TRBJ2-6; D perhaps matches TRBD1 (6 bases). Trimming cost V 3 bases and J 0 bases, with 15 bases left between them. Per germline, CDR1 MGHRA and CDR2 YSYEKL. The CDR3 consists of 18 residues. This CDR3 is CASSHTGTRNSGANVLTF. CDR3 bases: TGCGCCAGCAGCCATACCGGGACACGAAACTCTGGGGCCAACGTCCTGACTTTC.

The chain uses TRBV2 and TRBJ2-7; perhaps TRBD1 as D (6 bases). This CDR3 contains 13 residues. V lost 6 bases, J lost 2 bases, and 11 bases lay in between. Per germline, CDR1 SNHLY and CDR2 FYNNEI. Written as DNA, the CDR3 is TGTGCCAGCAGCACCACAGGGACCTACGAGCAGTACTTC. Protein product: CASSTTGTYEQYF.

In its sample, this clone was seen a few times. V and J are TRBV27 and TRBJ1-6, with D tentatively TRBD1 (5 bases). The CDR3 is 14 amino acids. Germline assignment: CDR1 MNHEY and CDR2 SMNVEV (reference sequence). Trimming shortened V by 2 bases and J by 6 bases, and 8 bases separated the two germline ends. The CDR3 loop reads CASSLRGANSPLHF. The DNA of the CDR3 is TGTGCCAGCAGTTTAAGGGGTGCTAATTCACCCCTCCACTTT.

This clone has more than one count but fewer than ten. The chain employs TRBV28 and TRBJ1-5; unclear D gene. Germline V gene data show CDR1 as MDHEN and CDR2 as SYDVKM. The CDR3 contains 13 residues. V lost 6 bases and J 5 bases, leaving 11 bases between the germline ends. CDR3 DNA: TGTGCCAGCAGCCTAGACCGGTATCAGCCCCAGCATTTT. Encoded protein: CASSLDRYQPQHF.

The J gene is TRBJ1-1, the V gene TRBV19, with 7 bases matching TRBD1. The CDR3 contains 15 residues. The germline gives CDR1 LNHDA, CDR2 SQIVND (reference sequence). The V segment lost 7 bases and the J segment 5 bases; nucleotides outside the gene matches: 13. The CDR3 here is CASTLNRDRGTEAFF. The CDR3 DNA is TGTGCCAGTACCCTGAACCGGGACAGAGGGACTGAAGCTTTCTTT.